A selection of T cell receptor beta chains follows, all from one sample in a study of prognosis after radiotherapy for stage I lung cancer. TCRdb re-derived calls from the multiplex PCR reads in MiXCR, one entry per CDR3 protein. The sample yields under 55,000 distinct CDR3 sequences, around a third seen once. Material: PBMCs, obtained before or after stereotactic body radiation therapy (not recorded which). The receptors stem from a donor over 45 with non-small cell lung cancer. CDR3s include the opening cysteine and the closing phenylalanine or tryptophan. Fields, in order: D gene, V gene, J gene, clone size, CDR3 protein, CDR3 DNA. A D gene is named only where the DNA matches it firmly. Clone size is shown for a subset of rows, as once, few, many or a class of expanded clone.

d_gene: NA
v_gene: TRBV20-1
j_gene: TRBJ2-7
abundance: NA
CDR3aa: CSAVSGYLSYEQYF
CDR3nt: TGCAGTGCTGTATCCGGGTATTTATCCTACGAGCAGTACTTC

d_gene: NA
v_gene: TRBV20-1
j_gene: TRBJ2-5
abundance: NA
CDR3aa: CSASRSGETQYF
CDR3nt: TGCAGTGCTAGCAGATCTGGAGAGACCCAGTACTTC

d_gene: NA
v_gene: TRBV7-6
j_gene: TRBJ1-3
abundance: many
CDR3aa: CASSVRQPVLLSSGNTIYF
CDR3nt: TGTGCCAGCAGCGTTCGCCAGCCAGTTCTGCTATCCTCTGGAAACACCATATATTTT

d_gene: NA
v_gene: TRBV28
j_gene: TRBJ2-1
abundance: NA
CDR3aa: CASGGGGHNEQFF
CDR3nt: TGTGCCAGTGGAGGGGGGGGGCACAATGAGCAGTTCTTC

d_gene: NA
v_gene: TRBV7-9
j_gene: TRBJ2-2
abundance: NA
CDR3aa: CASVGGSCISGELFF
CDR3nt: TGTGCCAGCGTAGGTGGTAGCTGTATATCCGGGGAGCTGTTTTTT

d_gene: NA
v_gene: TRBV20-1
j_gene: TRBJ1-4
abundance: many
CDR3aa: CSASEVTEKLFF
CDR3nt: TGCAGTGCTAGTGAGGTCACTGAAAAACTGTTTTTT

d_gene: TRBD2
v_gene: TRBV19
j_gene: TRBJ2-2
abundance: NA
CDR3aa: CASSTLAGRTGELFF
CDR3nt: TGTGCCAGTAGTACACTAGCGGGACGGACCGGGGAGCTGTTTTTT

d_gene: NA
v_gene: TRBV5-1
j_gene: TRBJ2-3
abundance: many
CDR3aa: CAGSFMDGTDTQYF
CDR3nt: TGCGCCGGCAGCTTCATGGACGGGACAGATACGCAGTATTTT

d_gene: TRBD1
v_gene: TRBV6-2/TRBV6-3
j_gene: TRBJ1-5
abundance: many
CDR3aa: CASTHQGQKNQPQHF
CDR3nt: TGTGCCAGCACCCACCAGGGACAGAAAAATCAGCCCCAGCATTTT

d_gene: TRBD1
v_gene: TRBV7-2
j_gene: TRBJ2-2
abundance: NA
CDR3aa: CVSSLRTGANTGELFF
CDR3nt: TGTGTCAGCAGCCTCCGGACAGGTGCGAACACCGGGGAGCTGTTTTTT

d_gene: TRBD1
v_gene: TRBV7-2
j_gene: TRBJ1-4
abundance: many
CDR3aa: CASSSSGTGREKLFF
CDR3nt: TGTGCCAGCAGCTCTTCCGGGACAGGGCGTGAAAAACTGTTTTTT

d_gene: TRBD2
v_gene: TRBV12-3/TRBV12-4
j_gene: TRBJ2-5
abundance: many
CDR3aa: CASSSLAGAFGTQYF
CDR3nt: TGTGCCAGCAGTTCACTAGCGGGTGCTTTCGGGACCCAGTACTTC

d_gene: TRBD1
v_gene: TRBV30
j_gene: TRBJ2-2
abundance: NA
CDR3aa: CAWSVPDRVTGELFF
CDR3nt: TGTGCCTGGAGTGTCCCGGACAGGGTTACCGGGGAGCTGTTTTTT

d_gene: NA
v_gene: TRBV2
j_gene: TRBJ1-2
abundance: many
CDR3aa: CASSGRVRGVSGYTF
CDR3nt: TGTGCCAGCAGTGGCAGGGTACGGGGAGTGTCCGGCTACACCTTC

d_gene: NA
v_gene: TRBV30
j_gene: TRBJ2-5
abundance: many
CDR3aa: CAWSVKGTYQETQYF
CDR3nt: TGTGCCTGGAGTGTAAAGGGGACATATCAAGAGACCCAGTACTTC

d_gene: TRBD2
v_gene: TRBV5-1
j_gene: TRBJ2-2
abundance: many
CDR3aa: CASSLAGGTAGELFF
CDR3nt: TGCGCCAGCAGCTTGGCGGGGGGAACTGCCGGGGAGCTGTTTTTT

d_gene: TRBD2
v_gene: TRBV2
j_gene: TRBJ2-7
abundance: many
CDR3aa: CASREASGSSYEQYF
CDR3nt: TGTGCCAGCAGGGAAGCTAGCGGGAGCTCCTACGAGCAGTACTTC

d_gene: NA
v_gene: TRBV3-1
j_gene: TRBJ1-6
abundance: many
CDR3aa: CASSPAQGGSPLHF
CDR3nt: TGTGCCAGCAGCCCCGCACAGGGAGGTTCACCCCTCCACTTT

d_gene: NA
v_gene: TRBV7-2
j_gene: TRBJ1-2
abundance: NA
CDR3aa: CASSPRTRVGVYTF
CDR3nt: TGTGCCAGCAGCCCTCGGACCCGCGTGGGAGTCTACACCTTC

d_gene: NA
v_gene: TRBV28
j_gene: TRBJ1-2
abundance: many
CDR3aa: CASNQNYGYTF
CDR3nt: TGTGCCAGCAACCAAAACTATGGCTACACCTTC

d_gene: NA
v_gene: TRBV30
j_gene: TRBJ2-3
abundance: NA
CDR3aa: CALSLTGGADTQYF
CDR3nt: TGTGCCTTGAGCCTGACCGGGGGCGCAGATACGCAGTATTTT

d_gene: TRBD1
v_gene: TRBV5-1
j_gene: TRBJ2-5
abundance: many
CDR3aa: CASSALGQGAEETQYF
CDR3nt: TGCGCCAGCAGCGCTTTGGGACAGGGGGCGGAAGAGACCCAGTACTTC

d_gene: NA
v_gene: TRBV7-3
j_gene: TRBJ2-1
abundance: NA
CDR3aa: CASSLRDAAEQFF
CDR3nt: TGTGCCAGCAGCTTGAGGGACGCGGCTGAGCAGTTCTTC

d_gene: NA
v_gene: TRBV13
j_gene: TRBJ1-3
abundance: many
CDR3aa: CASSFIFSGNTIYF
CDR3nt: TGTGCCAGCAGTTTTATTTTTTCTGGAAACACCATATATTTT

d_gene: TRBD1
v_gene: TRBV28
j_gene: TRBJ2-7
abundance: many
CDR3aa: CASRDSYVNEQYF
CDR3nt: TGTGCCAGCCGGGACAGCTATGTAAACGAGCAGTACTTC

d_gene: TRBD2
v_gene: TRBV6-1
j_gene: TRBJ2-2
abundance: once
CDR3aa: CASIRVAGGMSGELSF
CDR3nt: TGTGCCAGCATTCGAGTAGCGGGAGGGATGTCCGGGGAGCTGTCTTTT

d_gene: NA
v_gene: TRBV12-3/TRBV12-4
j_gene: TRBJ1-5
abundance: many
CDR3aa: CASTPPAGNSNQPQHF
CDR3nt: TGTGCCAGCACCCCTCCGGCGGGGAATAGCAATCAGCCCCAGCATTTT

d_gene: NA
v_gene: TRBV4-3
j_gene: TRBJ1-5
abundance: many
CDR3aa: CASSQSLGGDSNQPQHF
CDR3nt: TGCGCCAGCAGCCAGAGCCTGGGGGGGGATAGCAATCAGCCCCAGCATTTT

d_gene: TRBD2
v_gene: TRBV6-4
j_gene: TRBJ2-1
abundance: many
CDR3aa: CASRLSGRAYNEQFF
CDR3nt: TGTGCCAGCAGGCTCAGCGGGAGGGCCTACAATGAGCAGTTCTTC

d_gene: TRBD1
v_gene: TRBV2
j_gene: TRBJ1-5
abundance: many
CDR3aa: CASSEGQGDQPQHF
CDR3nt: TGTGCCAGCAGTGAAGGACAGGGCGATCAGCCCCAGCATTTT

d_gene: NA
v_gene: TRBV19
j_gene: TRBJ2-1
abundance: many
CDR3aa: CASSMVSGRGSYNEQFF
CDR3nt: TGTGCCAGTAGTATGGTATCCGGCAGGGGCTCCTACAATGAGCAGTTCTTC

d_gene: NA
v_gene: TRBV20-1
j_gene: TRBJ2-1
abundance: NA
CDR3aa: CSALTWESLINEQFF
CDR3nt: TGCAGTGCTTTAACATGGGAATCGCTAATTAATGAGCAGTTCTTC

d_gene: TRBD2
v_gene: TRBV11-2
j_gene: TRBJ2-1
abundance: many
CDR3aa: CASGAYAGGDEQFF
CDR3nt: TGTGCCAGCGGGGCCTATGCGGGAGGGGATGAGCAGTTCTTC

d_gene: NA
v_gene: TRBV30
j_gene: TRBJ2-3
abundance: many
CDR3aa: CAWSGALGGTDTQYF
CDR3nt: TGTGCCTGGAGTGGTGCCCTGGGGGGCACAGATACGCAGTATTTT

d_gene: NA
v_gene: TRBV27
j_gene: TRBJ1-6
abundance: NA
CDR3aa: CSSSSLKSGNNSPLHF
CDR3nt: TGTTCCAGCAGTTCCCTAAAAAGTGGGAACAATTCACCCCTCCACTTT

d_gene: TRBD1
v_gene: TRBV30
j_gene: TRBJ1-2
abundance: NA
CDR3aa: CAWSSGTGDRVVGHTF
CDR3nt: TGTGCCTGGAGTTCCGGGACAGGGGACCGGGTCGTTGGCCACACCTTC

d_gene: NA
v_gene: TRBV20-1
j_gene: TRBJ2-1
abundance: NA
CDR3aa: CSARDTERDNNEQFF
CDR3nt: TGCAGTGCTAGAGATACCGAGCGGGACAACAATGAGCAGTTCTTC